A single sample is the source of the 20 T cell receptor beta chains below, sequenced in a study of cytomegalovirus exposure and HLA in healthy donors. Libraries were prepared by immunoSEQ multiplex PCR; TCRdb keeps only in-frame clonotypes and omits some of them. Of over 200,000 clones detected, roughly 91% appear once; the ten largest clones hold 2% to 2.5%. Sequenced input: PBMCs. The receptors derive from a woman between 18 and 29 years old in good health and CMV-seropositive.

The CDR3 here is CASRQTGDEQYF. As DNA, the CDR3 is TGTGCCAGCAGACAAACAGGGGACGAGCAGTACTTC. V and J are TRBV6-5 and TRBJ2-7, with TRBD1 identical over 7 bases. The germline V gene encodes CDR1 MNHEY and CDR2 SVGAGI. Losses at the gene ends were 6 bases for V and 5 bases for J; bases not matched to a gene: 4. The CDR3 runs 12 residues.

Only one count was recorded for this clone. V is TRBV7-3 and J is TRBJ1-5, with 7 positions matching TRBD1. The CDR3 length is 14 residues. Germline loops: CDR1 SGHTA, CDR2 FQGTGA. Losses at the gene ends were 0 bases for V and 5 bases for J; bases not matched to a gene: 1. This chain's CDR3 is CASSLTQGDQPQHF. The CDR3 DNA sequence: TGTGCCAGCAGCTTAACTCAGGGGGATCAGCCCCAGCATTTT.

The chain recombines TRBV5-1 with TRBJ2-3; 13 nucleotides agree with TRBD2. Germline lookup yields CDR1 SGHRS and CDR2 YFSETQ. The V gene end was trimmed by 5 bases and the J gene end by 0 bases; junction bases not matched to a gene: 6. The CDR3 covers 17 residues. This CDR3 is CASSRTSGRTSTDTQYF. The CDR3 bases are TGCGCCAGCAGTCGGACTAGCGGGAGAACTAGCACAGATACGCAGTATTTT.

The CDR3: CASTGGRTDTQYF. The CDR3, as DNA: TGTGCCAGCACTGGGGGGAGGACAGATACGCAGTATTTT. The gene calls are TRBV2 and TRBJ2-3; D may be TRBD2 (6 bases). CDR1 and CDR2 (germline): SNHLY, FYNNEI. The CDR3 is made up of 13 amino acids. V was clipped by 7 bases and J by 3 bases, with 11 bases between them. Full variable domain (outside the CDR3, taken from reference TRBV2 and TRBJ2-3): EPEVTQTPSHQVTQMGQEVILRCVPISNHLYFYWYRQILGQKVEFLVSFYNNEISEKSEIFDDQFSVERPDGSNFTLKIRSTKLEDSAMYFCASTGGRTDTQYFGPGTRLTVL.

The rearrangement links TRBV18 to TRBJ2-7, with a weak D call TRBD2 (5 bases). The CDR3 consists of 12 residues. Trimming pared 8 bases from V and 1 base from J, leaving 9 bases between. Germline V CDR1 and CDR2: KGHSH, LQKENI. CDR3 coding DNA: TGTGCCAGCCGAACTAGTTCCTACGAGCAGTACTTC. It yields the protein CASRTSSYEQYF.

The chain combines TRBV9 with TRBJ2-5; the D gene is possibly TRBD2 (5 bases). The germline V gene encodes CDR1 SGDLS and CDR2 YYNGEE. The ends were cut back, 1 base at V and 5 bases at J, with 9 bases in the middle. The CDR3 runs 13 residues. The CDR3 here is CASSVFSGETQYF. The CDR3 coding sequence is TGTGCCAGCAGCGTATTTTCGGGGGAGACCCAGTACTTC.

CDR3 sequence reads: CASSPGRFSTGELFF. The CDR3 region has the DNA TGTGCCAGCTCCCCTGGGAGGTTCTCTACCGGGGAGCTGTTTTTT. The V call is TRBV9, the J call TRBJ2-2, with D possibly TRBD2 on 6 matching bases. The CDR3 has 15 residues. The germline V gene has CDR1 SGDLS and CDR2 YYNGEE. V lost 7 bases and J lost 5, with 18 bases in between.

The chain couples TRBV5-1 to TRBJ1-1; D unclear. V gave up 1 base and J gave up 3 bases, with 13 bases separating them. CDR1 and CDR2 from the germline V gene are SGHRS and YFSETQ. CDR3 length equals 15 residues. CDR3 nucleotides: TGCGCCAGCAGCTTGAGGGAGGGAAGGGACACTGAAGCTTTCTTT. It encodes CASSLREGRDTEAFF. The full variable domain, in which reference TRBV5-1 and TRBJ1-1 provide the parts outside the CDR3, is KAGVTQTPRYLIKTRGQQVTLSCSPISGHRSVSWYQQTPGQGLQFLFEYFSETQRNKGNFPGRFSGRQFSNSRSEMNVSTLELGDSALYLCASSLREGRDTEAFFGQGTRLTVV.

The V call is TRBV9, the J call TRBJ2-4, with a weak D call TRBD1 (5 bases). CDR1 is SGDLS, CDR2 YYNGEE, per germline. Trimming took 0 bases from V and 5 from J, leaving 9 bases between them. The CDR3 consists of 14 residues. CDR3 nucleotides: TGTGCCAGCAGCGTAGGGCAGGGTGAAAACATTCAGTACTTC. Translated, it gives CASSVGQGENIQYF.

The chain uses TRBV7-9 and TRBJ1-2, with TRBD1 matching 10 bases. CDR1 SEHNR and CDR2 FQNEAQ come from the germline V gene (reference sequence). The CDR3 is 15 residues long. V lost 6 bases and J lost 7; bases outside the gene matches: 11. DNA of the CDR3: TGTGCCAGCAGGAGCTTCAGGACAGGGGGTTTTGGCTACACCTTC. Its translation: CASRSFRTGGFGYTF. The complete variable domain, with remaining parts taken from reference TRBV7-9 and TRBJ1-2, reads DTGVSQNPRHKITKRGQNVTFRCDPISEHNRLYWYRQTLGQGPEFLTYFQNEAQLEKSRLLSDRFSAERPKGSFSTLEIQRTEQGDSAMYLCASRSFRTGGFGYTFGSGTRLTVV.

This clone appeared a few times. This rearrangement joins TRBV28 to TRBJ2-7, with D possibly matching TRBD2 (5 bases). The CDR3 consists of 17 residues. V was clipped by 4 bases and J by 4 bases, with 23 bases between them. Germline V gives CDR1 MDHEN, CDR2 SYDVKM. CDR3 amino acids: CASSSLLSGKAMYEQYF. The CDR3, as DNA: TGTGCCAGCAGTTCCCTCCTATCCGGGAAGGCTATGTACGAGCAGTACTTC.

This clone was counted between two and nine times. The V gene is TRBV11-3, the J gene TRBJ2-5, with a possible D match to TRBD1 (5 bases). Germline CDR1 SGHNT, CDR2 YENEEA. The length of the CDR3 is 13 residues. V dropped 3 bases and J dropped 3 bases, with 8 bases sitting between them. The CDR3 reads CASSFGQKETQYF. The CDR3 DNA reads as TGTGCCAGCAGCTTCGGACAAAAAGAGACCCAGTACTTC.

This clone was seen a single time. V usage is TRBV27 and J usage is TRBJ2-1, with D perhaps matching TRBD2 (6 bases). CDR3 length: 17 amino acids. Per germline, CDR1 MNHEY and CDR2 SMNVEV (reference sequence). V was shortened by 5 bases and J by 1 base, with 18 bases between the two germline ends. The CDR3 region is CASSPSPAGSSYNEQFF. CDR3 coding DNA: TGTGCCAGCAGTCCCTCCCCCGCGGGATCGTCCTACAATGAGCAGTTCTTC.

The rearrangement uses TRBV28 and TRBJ1-1, with TRBD1 identical over 7 bases. Germline CDR1 and CDR2: MDHEN and SYDVKM. There are 13 residues in the CDR3. Unmatched junction bases numbered 8, after V lost 6 bases and J lost 7 bases. CDR3 DNA sequence: TGTGCCAGCAGGAAGACAGGGAAGGGTGAAGCTTTCTTT. Translating it yields CASRKTGKGEAFF.

The V and J genes are TRBV29-1 and TRBJ2-4; maybe TRBD2 (7 bases). Trimming removed 4 bases at V and 4 bases at J, with 14 bases between. The length of the CDR3 is 14 residues. CDR1 and CDR2 (germline): SQVTM, ANQGSEA. CDR3 nucleotides: TGCAGCGTTGGGGGGGGGCGCGGTAAAAACATTCAGTACTTC. It codes for CSVGGGRGKNIQYF.

This chain uses TRBV7-9 with TRBJ2-1, with 10 bases fitting TRBD2. CDR1 is SEHNR and CDR2 is FQNEAQ in the germline V gene (reference sequence). Trimming took 5 bases from V and 4 from J; bases not matched to a gene: 8. The CDR3 covers 16 residues. This chain's CDR3 is CASSLLAGGTYNEQFF. The CDR3 DNA reads TGTGCCAGCAGCCTCTTAGCGGGAGGAACGTACAATGAGCAGTTCTTC.

This chain joins TRBV18 and TRBJ1-1; D perhaps matches TRBD1 (5 bases). This CDR3 contains 13 residues. The V and J ends lost 0 bases and 3 bases respectively, with 5 bases between them. Germline loops: CDR1 KGHSH, CDR2 LQKENI. The CDR3 coding sequence is TGTGCCAGCTCACCACCAGGGGACACTGAAGCTTTCTTT. Translated, it gives CASSPPGDTEAFF.

The chain is built from TRBV29-1 and TRBJ2-7; weak D call: TRBD1 (6 bases). The germline gives CDR1 SQVTM, CDR2 ANQGSEA. This CDR3 has 12 amino acids. V was shortened by 7 bases and J by 4 bases, with 14 bases between the two germline ends. CDR3 residues: CSALEGGYEQYF. The CDR3 DNA reads as TGCAGCGCGTTGGAAGGGGGATACGAGCAGTACTTC.

This chain joins TRBV6-5 and TRBJ2-3; 12 bases agree with TRBD2. This CDR3 has 16 amino acids. J gave up 6 bases and V 4 bases, and 8 bases lay outside the gene matches. Germline V lookup: CDR1 MNHEY, CDR2 SVGAGI. The CDR3 is CASSLRGLAGKDTQYF. In DNA, the CDR3 is TGTGCCAGCAGTTTAAGGGGACTAGCGGGCAAGGATACGCAGTATTTT.

The gene calls are TRBV6-5 and TRBJ2-7; perhaps TRBD1 as D (7 bases). The CDR3 loop spans 16 amino acids. V was cut by 2 bases and J by 2 bases, with 16 bases left in between. Germline V lookup: CDR1 MNHEY, CDR2 SVGAGI. In nucleotides, the CDR3 is TGTGCCAGCAGTTACGCATCTGGAGGGGGCCCCTACGAGCAGTACTTC. This encodes CASSYASGGGPYEQYF.